This T cell receptor beta chain is drawn from a study of response to subunit inactivated influenza vaccine. Trimming took off 6 bases at V and 3 bases at J, with 15 bases between the two ends. There are 14 residues in the CDR3. Germline CDR1 reads MNHEY; CDR2 reads SVGEGT. This clonotype was seen once. Antigen unknown. Notes on the study in general: Every seasonal influenza vaccination brings in few new T cells, the authors suggested.

TCRdb itself ran the RT-PCR reads through MiXCR, one entry per CDR3 protein. The repertoire holds about 540,000 distinct CDR3 sequences, with approximately 20% as singletons. These sequences were also reported in another study, on T cells expressing NK-cell markers. That report notes: It was by 5'RACE template switching with UMIs that TCR beta cDNA was made. With respect to HCMV, most of the eight sequenced donors were seropositive, and one was seronegative. These same clonotypes (in a handful of donors) also led the CD3+CD56-NKG2C+ fraction.

This specimen was CD4+ T cells sorted from PBMCs, taken about 12 days after vaccination. The chain recombines TRBV6-2 or TRBV6-3 with TRBJ2-7; D perhaps matches TRBD1 (6 bases). This TCR was recovered from a man in his fifties or sixties who received an inactivated influenza vaccine. CDR3 bases: TGTGCCAGCAGACCCCAGGGGCCCAACTACGAGCAGTACTTC. Protein sequence: CASRPQGPNYEQYF.